This TCR beta chain was found in a study of identical twins. This clonotype showed up just a few times. Its target is not known. Study results and limitations: An excess of low generation probability was shown by twin-shared out-of-frame alpha sequences. Zero-insertion analyses were open to partial confounding by invariant MAIT and iNKT cells. With beta out-of-frame sequences, excess sharing by twins was weaker. Models underestimated out-of-frame TCR alpha sharing in monozygotic twins.

TCRdb re-called the 5' RACE reads with MiXCR, one entry per CDR3 protein. The sample yields under 350,000 distinct CDR3 sequences, roughly 9.7% seen once. The CDR3 is 17 residues long. The V gene's germline CDR1 is MNHEY and CDR2 SMNVEV (reference sequence). The V segment lost 0 bases and the J segment 5 bases; nucleotides outside the gene matches: 4. These same records also appear under a second study, on yellow fever vaccine responses in identical twins.

The origin of this receptor is a woman aged 18 to 35 in good health. V gene TRBV27 combines with J gene TRBJ2-3; TRBD2 matches 14 bases. The sequencing sample was made of CD8+ T cells sorted from blood. The CDR3 sequence: CASSLSGLAGEGDTQYF. The CDR3 region has the DNA TGTGCCAGCAGTTTATCGGGACTAGCGGGAGAGGGAGATACGCAGTATTTT.